This passage covers 19 T cell receptor beta chains from one sample sequenced in a study of early T cells in non-severe SARS-CoV-2 infection (dated by TCRdb to the early 2020s). The library was obtained by 5' RACE. The run used a NextSeq 500. The raw public data were reprocessed by TCRdb itself: fastp quality trimming at Q25, MiXCR clonotype calling, in-frame beta chains only. Duplicate CDR3 protein sequences are folded into a single record with the most common DNA and genes. The sample data list 50,000 to 65,000 distinct CDR3 sequences, and 10% to 12% of these were observed just once. The ten largest make up just under 3% of the sample. The sequencing here drew on whole blood, taken at baseline. The origin of the receptors is an adult who was a healthcare worker with PCR-confirmed SARS-CoV-2 infection or an uninfected control (not recorded which).

This clonotype was found many times. This CDR3 is CASSLPGTEQFF. CDR3 DNA: TGTGCCAGCAGCTTGCCGGGCACTGAGCAGTTCTTC. The chain combines TRBV5-6 with TRBJ2-1; D is unclear. Trimming pared 1 base from V and 9 bases from J, leaving 8 bases between. CDR3 size: 12 residues. Germline V gene data show CDR1 as SGHDT and CDR2 as YYEEEE.

This clonotype has only a few counts. V gene TRBV12-3 or TRBV12-4 combines with J gene TRBJ1-2, with 7 bases that match TRBD1. The V gene end was trimmed by 5 bases and the J gene end by 4 bases; junction bases not matched to a gene: 10. CDR3 size: 15 residues. The CDR3 DNA is TGTGCCAGCAGTGATGAACGGGGACAGCTCTATGGCTACACCTTC. It encodes CASSDERGQLYGYTF.

This clonotype has just a few counts. The chain links TRBV7-2 to TRBJ2-3, with 7 bases matching TRBD1. CDR1 SGHTA and CDR2 FQGNSA come from the germline V gene. The CDR3 is made up of 16 amino acids. Trimming removed 3 bases from V and 5 bases from J; junction bases left unmatched: 11. The DNA for the CDR3 is TGTGCCAGCAGCTTGGGAGTAGACAGGGCCCAAGATACGCAGTATTTT. Protein product: CASSLGVDRAQDTQYF.

In its sample, this clonotype was seen a few times. The CDR3 sequence: CSVASGPYGYTF. The CDR3 DNA sequence: TGCAGCGTTGCCTCAGGGCCCTATGGCTACACCTTC. The rearrangement uses TRBV29-1 and TRBJ1-2; D perhaps matches TRBD1 (5 bases). V was clipped by 4 bases and J by 4 bases, with 10 bases between them. Germline assignment: CDR1 SQVTM and CDR2 ANQGSEA. This CDR3 is 12 amino acids long.

This clonotype was seen a few times. The chain recombines TRBV20-1 with TRBJ1-2; D gene ambiguous. V lost 6 bases and J 4 bases, leaving 18 bases between the germline ends. CDR1 and CDR2 (germline): DFQATT, SNEGSKA (reference sequence). The CDR3 is made up of 14 amino acids. The CDR3 spells CSAAAQLNLYGYTF. Here the CDR3 DNA reads TGCAGTGCCGCGGCCCAGCTAAATCTCTATGGCTACACCTTC.

V gene TRBV2 combines with J gene TRBJ2-3; D may correspond to TRBD1 or TRBD2 (5 bases each). Germline CDR1 and CDR2: SNHLY and FYNNEI. Deletions cut 7 bases from V and 4 bases from J, with 12 bases between. The CDR3 spans 13 residues. The CDR3 region is CASKGTFADTQYF. CDR3 in DNA: TGTGCCAGCAAAGGGACCTTCGCAGATACGCAGTATTTT.

On this clonotype: The junction and the germline gene differ at one end; a read error may be behind it. The rearrangement uses TRBV18 and TRBJ2-4; D perhaps matches TRBD1 (6 bases). CDR3 length: 14 residues. The germline CDR1 and CDR2 sequences are KGHSH and LQKENI. For the CDR3, the DNA is TGTGCCAGCTCACCACTGACGAGACAGGCCGTAATGAACTTC. Protein product: CASSPLTRQAVMNF.

This clonotype turned up a few times. The CDR3, as DNA: TGCAGTGCCGAAGGAACAGGGGGCAGTGGCTATGGCTACACCTTC. Its protein product is CSAEGTGGSGYGYTF. The rearrangement joins TRBV20-1 to TRBJ1-2; the match to TRBD1 covers 9 bases. The CDR3 has 15 amino acids. Unmatched junction bases numbered 12, after V lost 6 bases and J lost 4 bases. Germline assignment: CDR1 DFQATT and CDR2 SNEGSKA (reference sequence).

The chain carries TRBV2 and TRBJ2-3; a possible D gene is TRBD2 (6 bases). CDR3 size: 15 residues. With 3 bases removed from V and 1 base from J, the gap between germline ends came to 11 bases. CDR1 and CDR2 (germline): SNHLY, FYNNEI. The chain's CDR3 is CASSDPGVGTDTQYF. In nucleotides, the CDR3 is TGTGCCAGCAGTGATCCGGGGGTGGGCACAGATACGCAGTATTTT.

This clonotype was detected only a few times. The chain joins TRBV6-2 or TRBV6-3 to TRBJ2-1; TRBD2 is a possible D gene (5 bases). V was trimmed by 2 bases and J by 3 bases, leaving 8 bases between them. Germline lookup yields CDR1 MNHEY and CDR2 SVGEGT. This CDR3 is 14 amino acids long. CDR3 sequence (DNA): TGTGCCAGCAGTTACGGGGAGCACTACAATGAGCAGTTCTTC. Translated: CASSYGEHYNEQFF.

This clonotype was seen a few times. The rearrangement joins TRBV7-9 to TRBJ1-2; D call uncertain. The CDR3 has 10 residues. The germline V gene has CDR1 SEHNR and CDR2 FQNEAQ (reference sequence). Trimming removed 8 bases from V and 4 bases from J, with 5 bases in between. The CDR3 DNA follows: TGTGCCAGCGGCGCCTATGGCTACACCTTC. It translates to CASGAYGYTF.

This clonotype was counted only a few times. The genes are TRBV6-5 and TRBJ1-2; 11 bases are a match to TRBD1. After removal of 6 bases from V and 0 bases from J, the junction contained 6 bases not matched to a gene. The CDR3 is 16 residues long. Germline loops: CDR1 MNHEY, CDR2 SVGAGI. The CDR3 DNA sequence: TGTGCCAGCAGCACGGACAGGGGGCTCGCTAACTATGGCTACACCTTC. Translation gives CASSTDRGLANYGYTF.

This chain connects TRBV20-1 to TRBJ2-5, with TRBD2 matching over 13 bases. The length of the CDR3 is 15 residues. Trimming took 4 bases from V and 4 from J; bases not matched to a gene: 6. Germline values: CDR1 DFQATT, CDR2 SNEGSKA (reference sequence). As DNA, the CDR3 is TGCAGTGCTAACGGACTAGCGGGGGCTGGAGAGACCCAGTACTTC. Translated, it gives CSANGLAGAGETQYF.

The J gene is TRBJ2-3, the V gene TRBV25-1; 10 bases line up with TRBD2. In germline, CDR1 is MGHDK, CDR2 SYGVNS. The V and J ends lost 4 bases and 5 bases, in that order; junction bases with no gene match: 3. The CDR3 spans 14 residues. DNA of the CDR3: TGTGCCAGCAGTGGGAGCGGGGGGGGAGATACGCAGTATTTT. This encodes CASSGSGGGDTQYF.

This clonotype came up a few times. The chain recombines TRBV25-1 with TRBJ2-7; D gene unclear. Trimming pared 2 bases from V and 3 bases from J, leaving 2 bases between. The V gene's germline CDR1 is MGHDK and CDR2 SYGVNS. This CDR3 region has 11 residues. In nucleotides, the CDR3 is TGTGCCAGCAGTGAACGCTACGAGCAGTACTTC. This encodes CASSERYEQYF.

This clonotype was seen a few times. This chain joins TRBV11-2 and TRBJ2-3, with D tentatively TRBD1 (6 bases). CDR3 length: 15 residues. The V end was cut by 3 bases, the J end by 4 bases, with 14 bases between. Germline CDR1 SGHAT, CDR2 FQNNGV. CDR3 coding DNA: TGTGCCAGCAGCTTGGTTGGGGGCGCGTCAGATACGCAGTATTTT. Translated: CASSLVGGASDTQYF. Based on the CDR3 plus reference TRBV11-2 and TRBJ2-3, the full variable domain is EAGVAQSPRYKIIEKRQSVAFWCNPISGHATLYWYQQILGQGPKLLIQFQNNGVVDDSQLPKDRFSAERLKGVDSTLKIQPAKLEDSAVYLCASSLVGGASDTQYFGPGTRLTVL.

This chain joins TRBV19 and TRBJ2-1; D unclear. V was pared by 3 bases and J by 8 bases, with 8 bases between. Germline values: CDR1 LNHDA, CDR2 SQIVND (reference sequence). There are 12 residues in the CDR3. The CDR3 sequence is CASSMWMDEQFF. DNA of the CDR3: TGTGCCAGTAGTATGTGGATGGATGAGCAGTTCTTC.

CDR3 residues: CASTDRQNTEAFF. CDR3 bases: TGCGCCAGCACGGACAGGCAGAACACTGAAGCTTTCTTT. The chain carries TRBV10-2 and TRBJ1-1; 7 bases are a match to TRBD1. The germline gives CDR1 WSHSY, CDR2 SAAADI. This CDR3 contains 13 residues. Unmatched junction bases numbered 3, after V lost 7 bases and J lost 1 base.

The chain uses TRBV15 and TRBJ1-5; D is unresolved. Germline loops: CDR1 LNHNV, CDR2 YYDKDF (reference sequence). V was clipped by 1 base and J by 9 bases, with 7 bases between them. The CDR3 runs to 12 residues. The CDR3 region is CATSRALSPQHF. The CDR3, as DNA: TGTGCCACCAGCAGAGCGTTGTCGCCCCAGCATTTT. Together with reference TRBV15 and TRBJ1-5, the CDR3 gives the full variable domain: DAMVIQNPRYQVTQFGKPVTLSCSQTLNHNVMYWYQQKSSQAPKLLFHYYDKDFNNEADTPDNFQSRRPNTSFCFLDIRSPGLGDTAMYLCATSRALSPQHFGDGTRLSIL.